The clone carrying this T cell receptor (beta chain) came up many times. The antigen is undetermined. This CDR3 is built from 14 residues. V lost 5 bases, J lost 0 bases, and 14 bases lay in between. CDR1 is DFQATT, CDR2 SNEGSKA, per germline (reference sequence). The source of the sample is a study of T cells in Graves' hyperthyroidism and ophthalmopathy. RNA transcripts were the template for amplifying TCR beta CDR3 regions. With the HTBI primer set, the TCR CDR3 went through a first round of RT-PCR. TCRdb fed the multiplex PCR reads into MiXCR, producing one record per CDR3 protein. The sample records 540,000 or so distinct CDR3 sequences, around 46% being singletons. Study-wide results and caveats: Ophthalmopathy onset followed model prediction by a median approximately 5.9 months. Blood also held most thyroid clonotypes expanded beyond 0.001.

The chain uses TRBV20-1 and TRBJ2-7; D gene ambiguous. The sample consisted of peripheral blood or thyroid tissue (not recorded which). The sequence was collected from an adult woman with Graves' disease, either hyperthyroidism or ophthalmopathy (not recorded which). The CDR3 region is CSASYGRSSYEQYF. The CDR3 DNA sequence: TGCAGTGCTTCGTACGGACGCAGCTCCTACGAGCAGTACTTC.